The clone carrying this T cell receptor beta chain turned up a few times. The source of the sample is a study of regulatory T cells in long-lasting Graves disease. Study-wide background: Antithyroid drugs had been taken under 3 months by newly diagnosed Graves' patients.

The authors built TCR beta libraries using iRepertoire HTBI primers and Arm-PCR of CDR3 regions. How the authors handled the data: Gene usage covered approximately 60 TRBV and 14 TRBJ segments. A single record per CDR3 protein comes from TCRdb applying MiXCR to the multiplex PCR reads. The V and J calls were determined by TCRdb, not by the authors. The data hold some 410,000 distinct CDR3 sequences, with about 16% observed a single time. With 5 bases removed from V and 2 bases from J, the gap between germline ends came to 13 bases. This CDR3 region has 14 residues. CDR1 and CDR2 (germline): MDHEN, SYDVKM. The time point is: newly diagnosed GD, antithyroid drugs for less than 3 months. From RNA extracted from PBMCs, the TCR library was made. In addition, the sample was reused for a study of T cells in Graves' hyperthyroidism and ophthalmopathy.

The sample in question was peripheral blood mononuclear cells (PBMCs), obtained at new diagnosis, from a patient treated with antithyroid drugs. The receptor was derived from a woman younger than 45 with Graves disease. The V gene is TRBV28, the J gene TRBJ2-7, with D perhaps matching TRBD1 (5 bases). The CDR3, as DNA: TGTGCCAGCAGTCCTCCGGACAACCCCTACGAGCAGTACTTC. Translated, it gives CASSPPDNPYEQYF.